This is a list of T cell receptor beta chains from one sample in a study of shared clonotypes between healthy human individuals. The protocol was immunoSEQ multiplex PCR, while the TCRdb copy is restricted to in-frame clones and leaves out a portion. The data show some 630,000 clones, 72% seen once. The sample consisted of memory CD4+ T cells sorted from blood. The source is a woman in her twenties or thirties in good health. Both conserved end residues are part of each CDR3. The D gene is left open where the match is weak. A clone size is listed for some rows: how often the clone was seen (once, few, many), or a class if it is expanded.

d_call | j_call | v_call | clone_size | cdr3_nt | cdr3_aa
NA | TRBJ2-7 | TRBV7-3 | few | TGTGCCAGCAGCCTGGGACTTGAATACGAGCAGTACTTC | CASSLGLEYEQYF
NA | TRBJ1-1 | TRBV5-4 | NA | TGTGCCAGCAGCTTAGAAACTGAAGCTTTCTTT | CASSLETEAFF
NA | TRBJ1-2 | TRBV5-4 | NA | TGTGCCAGCAGCCCCTCCGTAACGAGCAGGATTCATGGCTACACCTTC | CASSPSVTSRIHGYTF
NA | TRBJ1-2 | TRBV19 | many | TGTGCCAGTAGTATAGAAGCAGATTATGGCTACACCTTC | CASSIEADYGYTF
TRBD1 | TRBJ1-5 | TRBV28 | NA | TGTGCCAGCAGTCCAAGACAGGGCCAGCCCCAGCATTTT | CASSPRQGQPQHF
NA | TRBJ1-3 | TRBV7-9 | NA | TGTGCCAGCAGAGCCGGGTCAATAGGCCCTGGAAACACCATATATTTT | CASRAGSIGPGNTIYF
TRBD2 | TRBJ2-1 | TRBV5-1 | NA | TGCGCCAGCAGAGCGGGAGAATCCTACAATGAGCAGTTCTTC | CASRAGESYNEQFF
TRBD1 | TRBJ1-2 | TRBV11-2 | few | TGTGCCAGCAGCGTCGGGGATATCGGGACAGGGATTTCCTTTCTCGGCTACACCTTC | CASSVGDIGTGISFLGYTF
NA | TRBJ2-2 | TRBV6-6 | NA | TGTGCCAGCAGTCTGAGGGTTGCCGGGGAGCTGTTTTTT | CASSLRVAGELFF
NA | TRBJ2-2 | TRBV2 | NA | TGTGCCAGCAGTGAGAGGGTCGGGGTCCCCGGGGAGCTGTTTTTT | CASSERVGVPGELFF
TRBD1 | TRBJ2-3 | TRBV4-1 | NA | TGCGCCAGCAGCCGCCCGGGACAGACCACAGATACGCAGTATTTT | CASSRPGQTTDTQYF
NA | TRBJ1-1 | TRBV7-8 | NA | TGTGCCAGCAGCTCCTTACAGGGCTGGAGCACTGAAGCTTTCTTT | CASSSLQGWSTEAFF
NA | TRBJ1-2 | TRBV5-4 | NA | TGTGCCAGCAGCTTGGGGGGAAGGACCAACTATGGCTACACCTTC | CASSLGGRTNYGYTF
NA | TRBJ1-5 | TRBV11-2 | NA | TGTGCCAGCAGCGAACTAGGAGGAGGGTCCCAGCATTTT | CASSELGGGSQHF
NA | TRBJ1-5 | TRBV27 | NA | TGTGCCAGCAGTTTTGGGCGGGGTCAGCCCCAGCATTTT | CASSFGRGQPQHF
TRBD2 | TRBJ2-2 | TRBV5-4 | NA | TGTGCCAGCAGCCGCCTTGGGACTAGCGGAAACACCGGGGAGCTGTTTTTT | CASSRLGTSGNTGELFF
TRBD2 | TRBJ2-7 | TRBV28 | once | TGTGCCAGCAGCCAACCGGGACTAGCGGGAGTCTTTAGCTCCTACGAGCAGTACTTC | CASSQPGLAGVFSSYEQYF
NA | TRBJ1-3 | TRBV27 | NA | TGTGCCAGCAGTTTATCTGGTATCACTGGAAACACCATATATTTT | CASSLSGITGNTIYF
NA | TRBJ2-7 | TRBV1 | NA | TGCACCAGCAGCCAAGAACCGGCCGGGACTAGTCCTTACGAGCAGTACTTC | CTSSQEPAGTSPYEQYF
TRBD2 | TRBJ2-1 | TRBV6-6 | NA | TGTGCCAGCAGTTACAGCGGGATGGACACCTACAATGAGCAGTTCTTC | CASSYSGMDTYNEQFF
TRBD2 | TRBJ2-7 | TRBV6-1 | NA | TGTGCCAGCAGTGGACTCCCGGGACTAGCGGAATACGAGCAGTACTTC | CASSGLPGLAEYEQYF
TRBD2 | TRBJ2-7 | TRBV2 | NA | TGTGCCAGCACCTCGTTAGCGGGAGCTCCCCACGTGCAGTACTTC | CASTSLAGAPHVQYF
TRBD1 | TRBJ1-1 | TRBV5-1 | NA | TGCGCCAGCAGCTCGCTCACGACAGGGGGCAAGTACGGTGAAGCTTTCTTT | CASSSLTTGGKYGEAFF
TRBD1 | TRBJ1-1 | TRBV9 | NA | TGTGCCAGCAGCGTTGGACAGGGGGCCTTTGAAGCTTTCTTT | CASSVGQGAFEAFF
TRBD1 | TRBJ2-1 | TRBV6-1 | NA | TGTGCTACACGGGGGACAGGGGGCAGTGAGCAGTTCTTC | CATRGTGGSEQFF
TRBD1 | TRBJ2-3 | TRBV25-1 | many | TGTGCCAGCAGTGAAGTGGGACAGAGAGATACGCAGTATTTT | CASSEVGQRDTQYF
NA | TRBJ2-5 | TRBV7-2 | NA | TGTGCCAGCAGCTTAGCCCTCGGGGCCCAGTACTTC | CASSLALGAQYF
NA | TRBJ1-1 | TRBV6-1 | NA | TGTGCCAGCAGTGAAAATGAAGGGTTGGGGGCTTTCTTT | CASSENEGLGAFF
NA | TRBJ1-1 | TRBV2 | NA | TGTGCCAGCATGAGGAACATGAACACTGAAGCTTTCTTT | CASMRNMNTEAFF
NA | TRBJ2-7 | TRBV28 | few | TGTGCCAGCAGTTTACTCGGGAGCGGCAACGAGCAGTACTTC | CASSLLGSGNEQYF
NA | TRBJ2-2 | TRBV19 | once | TGTGCCAGTAGTATAGGCGGGACAAACACCGGGGAGCTGTTTTTT | CASSIGGTNTGELFF
NA | TRBJ2-7 | TRBV7-9 | NA | TGTGCCAGCAGCCCGAAGGGTATTAACGAGCAGTACTTC | CASSPKGINEQYF
NA | TRBJ1-5 | TRBV2 | NA | TGTGCCAGCAGAGCCGGGACACAAAATCAGCCCCAGCATTTT | CASRAGTQNQPQHF
NA | TRBJ2-3 | TRBV6-4 | NA | TGTGCCAGCAGTGACGAGGGAGCGTCAGATACGCAGTATTTT | CASSDEGASDTQYF
NA | TRBJ2-2 | TRBV29-1 | few | TGCAGCGTTGAAGATCCCCTAGCAGGGCACACCGGGGAGCTGTTTTTT | CSVEDPLAGHTGELFF
NA | TRBJ2-3 | TRBV20-1 | NA | TGCAGTCCGACATCGGGGGCCCTGCAGTATTTT | CSPTSGALQYF
NA | TRBJ1-1 | TRBV5-1 | once | TGCGCCAGCAGCGAGACGGTGAACACTGAAGCTTTCTTT | CASSETVNTEAFF
NA | TRBJ2-1 | TRBV28 | once | TGTGCCAGCTCCCTAACCTACAATGAGCAGTTCTTC | CASSLTYNEQFF
NA | TRBJ1-1 | TRBV6-5 | NA | TGTGCCAGCACGGGAAAGAGAAGCTCTGAAGCTTTCTTT | CASTGKRSSEAFF
TRBD2 | TRBJ2-2 | TRBV7-9 | NA | TGTGCCAGCAGCTTAGCGTTGGCGGGAGGCACCGGGGAGCTGTTTTTT | CASSLALAGGTGELFF
NA | TRBJ1-1 | TRBV6-5 | once | TGTGCCAGCAGAGGTAGGGTCGGGGCCAACACTGAAGCTTTCTTT | CASRGRVGANTEAFF
NA | TRBJ1-2 | TRBV30 | few | TGTGCCTGGACACAGCGGATTAACTATGGCTACACCTTC | CAWTQRINYGYTF
NA | TRBJ2-2 | TRBV7-9 | few | TGTGCCAGCAGCTTAACTACCGGGGAGCTGTTTTTT | CASSLTTGELFF
TRBD1 | TRBJ1-2 | TRBV28 | NA | TGTGCCAGCAGACCCCCGCGGGACAGGAGATATGGCTACACCTTC | CASRPPRDRRYGYTF
TRBD1 | TRBJ1-2 | TRBV7-2 | NA | TGTGCCAGCAGCCTAGACAGGGGGAATGGCTACACCTTC | CASSLDRGNGYTF
TRBD1 | TRBJ1-5 | TRBV6-1 | NA | TGTGCCAGCAACGATTTACAGGGGGGGAATCAGCCCCAGCATTTT | CASNDLQGGNQPQHF
NA | TRBJ2-5 | TRBV18 | NA | TGTGCCAGCTCACTGGACACTTTCCAAGAGACCCAGTACTTC | CASSLDTFQETQYF
NA | TRBJ2-3 | TRBV7-8 | NA | TGTGCCAGCAGCCCACGCCGTGCGGAGACCACAGATACGCAGTATTTT | CASSPRRAETTDTQYF
TRBD2 | TRBJ2-5 | TRBV30 | NA | TGTGCCTACTTTAGCGGGAGTGGTTCGGGTGAAGAGACCCAGTACTTC | CAYFSGSGSGEETQYF
NA | TRBJ2-6 | TRBV19 | NA | TGTGCCAGTAGTGGCAGTGTAACTGGGGCCAACGTCCTGACTTTC | CASSGSVTGANVLTF
NA | TRBJ2-2 | TRBV15 | NA | TGTGCCACCAGCAGAGATTACTCCGGGGAGCTGTTTTTT | CATSRDYSGELFF
TRBD1 | TRBJ1-5 | TRBV19 | NA | TGTGCCAGTTCCGGGACAGGGGGCAATCAGCCCCAGCATTTT | CASSGTGGNQPQHF
NA | TRBJ1-1 | TRBV18 | NA | TGTGCCAGCTCACCTCAACGGGGGGGAGAAGCTTTCTTT | CASSPQRGGEAFF
NA | TRBJ2-3 | TRBV19 | NA | TGTGCCAGTAGTGTGACAGATACGCAGTATTTT | CASSVTDTQYF
TRBD1 | TRBJ1-1 | TRBV6-1 | NA | TGTGCCAGCAGTGAAATGGACAGGGGGCCGGCTGAAGCTTTCTTT | CASSEMDRGPAEAFF